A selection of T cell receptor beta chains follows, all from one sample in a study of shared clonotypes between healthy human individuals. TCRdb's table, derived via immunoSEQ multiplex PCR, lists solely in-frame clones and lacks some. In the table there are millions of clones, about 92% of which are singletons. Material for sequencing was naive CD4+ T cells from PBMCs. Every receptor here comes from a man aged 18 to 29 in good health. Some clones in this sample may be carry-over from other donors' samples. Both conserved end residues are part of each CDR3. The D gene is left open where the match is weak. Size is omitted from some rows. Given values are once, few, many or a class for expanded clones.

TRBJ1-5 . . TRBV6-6 TGTGCCAACAGTTACGCTAATCAGCCCCAGCATTTT CANSYANQPQHF
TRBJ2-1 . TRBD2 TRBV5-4 TGTGCCAGCAGCTTGGATACAGGACTAGCGGGAGGTAATGAGCAGTTCTTC CASSLDTGLAGGNEQFF
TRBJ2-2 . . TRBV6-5 TGTGCAAGCAGGTCCAGCGGCACCGGGGAGCTGTTTTTT CASRSSGTGELFF
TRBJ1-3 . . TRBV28 TGTGCCAGCAGTTTTTACGCTGGAAACACCATATATTTT CASSFYAGNTIYF
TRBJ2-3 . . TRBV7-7 TGTGCCAGCAGCTTGGGGTTGGGCACAGATACGCAGTATTTT CASSLGLGTDTQYF
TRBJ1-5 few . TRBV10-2 TGCGCCAGCAGGGCAGGGGTAAATCAGCCCCAGCATTTT CASRAGVNQPQHF
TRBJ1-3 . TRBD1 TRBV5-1 TGCGCCAGCAGCTTGGCGGACAGGAGGGCAAACACCATATATTTT CASSLADRRANTIYF
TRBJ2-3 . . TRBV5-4 TGTGCCAGCAGCGCGCACAGCACAGATACGCAGTATTTT CASSAHSTDTQYF
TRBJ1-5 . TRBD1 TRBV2 TGTGCCAGCAGTGTGGAGGCGGGACAGGGGAATCAGCCCCAGCATTTT CASSVEAGQGNQPQHF
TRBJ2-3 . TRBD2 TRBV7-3 TGTGCCAGCATCCCCCACTGGACTAGCGGCACAGATACGCAGTATTTT CASIPHWTSGTDTQYF
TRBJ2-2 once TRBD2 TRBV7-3 TGTGCCAGCAGCTTAACTAGCGGGAGTGACGGGGAGCTGTTTTTT CASSLTSGSDGELFF
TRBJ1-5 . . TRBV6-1 TGTGCCAGCAGTGATGGGGCGACAGTTCCTGGGGATCAGCCCCAGCATTTT CASSDGATVPGDQPQHF
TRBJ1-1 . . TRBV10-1 TGCGCCAGCAGTGAGATGATGAGTGGGACTGAAGCTTTCTTT CASSEMMSGTEAFF
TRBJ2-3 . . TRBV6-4 TGTGCCAGCCGAAGAGGGGTTTGGGATACGCAGTATTTT CASRRGVWDTQYF
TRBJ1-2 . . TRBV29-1 TGCAGCGTTGAAGATCTGGGTGGCTACACCTTC CSVEDLGGYTF
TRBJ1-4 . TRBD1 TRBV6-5 TGTGCCAGCAGCTCAGGGGGCGCGGACGAAAAACTGTTTTTT CASSSGGADEKLFF